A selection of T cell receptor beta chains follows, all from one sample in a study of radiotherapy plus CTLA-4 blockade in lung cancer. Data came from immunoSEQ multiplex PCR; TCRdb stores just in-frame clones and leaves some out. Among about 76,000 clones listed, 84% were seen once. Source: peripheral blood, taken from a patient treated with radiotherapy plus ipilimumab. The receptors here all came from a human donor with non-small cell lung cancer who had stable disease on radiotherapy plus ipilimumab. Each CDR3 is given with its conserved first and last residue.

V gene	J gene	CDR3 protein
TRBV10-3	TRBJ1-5	CAISDVAGWGVQPQHF
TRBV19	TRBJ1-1	CASGAGTVNTEAFF
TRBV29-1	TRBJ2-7	CSVEGGRSGVGYEQYF
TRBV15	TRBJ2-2	CATSVGGDTGELFF
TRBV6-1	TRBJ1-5	CASSEVGQQHF
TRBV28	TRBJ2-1	CASRKRFTSGRGGTYNEQFF
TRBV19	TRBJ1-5	CASTITPGRQPQHF
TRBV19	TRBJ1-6	CASTGAANSPLHF
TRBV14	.	CASSQVTVEQYF
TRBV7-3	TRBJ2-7	CASSFGGGGYEQYF
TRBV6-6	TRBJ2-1	CASSPRQGSSYNEQFF
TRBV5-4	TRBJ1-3	CASSLQGGRNTISF
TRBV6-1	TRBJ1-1	CASSDYRDSEAFF
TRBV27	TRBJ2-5	CASSSQVGGETQYF
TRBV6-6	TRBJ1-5	CASTGWGNQPQHF
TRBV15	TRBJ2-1	CATSRGLLLGDYQAFF